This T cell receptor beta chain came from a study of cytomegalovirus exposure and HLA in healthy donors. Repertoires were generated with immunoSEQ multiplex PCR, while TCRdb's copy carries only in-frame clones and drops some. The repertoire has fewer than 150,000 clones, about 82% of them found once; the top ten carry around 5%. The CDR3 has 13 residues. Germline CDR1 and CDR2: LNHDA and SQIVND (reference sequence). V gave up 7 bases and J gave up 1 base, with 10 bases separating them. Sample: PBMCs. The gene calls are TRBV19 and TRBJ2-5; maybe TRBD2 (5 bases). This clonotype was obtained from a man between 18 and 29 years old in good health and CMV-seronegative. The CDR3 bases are TGTGCCAGTAATGCGGGCGCCCAAGAGACCCAGTACTTC. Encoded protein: CASNAGAQETQYF.